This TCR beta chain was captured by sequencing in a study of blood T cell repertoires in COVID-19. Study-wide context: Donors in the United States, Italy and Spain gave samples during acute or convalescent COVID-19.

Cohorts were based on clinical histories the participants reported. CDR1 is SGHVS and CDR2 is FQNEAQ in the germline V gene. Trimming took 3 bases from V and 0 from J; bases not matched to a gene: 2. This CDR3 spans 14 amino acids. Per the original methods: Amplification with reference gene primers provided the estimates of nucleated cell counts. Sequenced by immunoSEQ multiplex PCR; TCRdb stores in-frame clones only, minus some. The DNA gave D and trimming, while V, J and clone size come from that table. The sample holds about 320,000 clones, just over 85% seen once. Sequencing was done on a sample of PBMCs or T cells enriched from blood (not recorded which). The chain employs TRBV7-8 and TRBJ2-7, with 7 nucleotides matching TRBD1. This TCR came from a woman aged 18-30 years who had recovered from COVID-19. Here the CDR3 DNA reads TGTGCCAGCAGCTTGAGGGACAGCTCCTACGAGCAGTACTTC. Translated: CASSLRDSSYEQYF.